The T cell receptor (beta chain) described here comes from a study of human T cells and chemical hapten exposure. Overall study: Each week of the roughly 26-week study, patients had diphenylcyclopropenone applied to the scalp. Patients, mostly women, had alopecia areata, alopecia totalis or alopecia universalis. The study's findings and limits: Donors' alopecia may make their immune response differ from healthy people's. PT1 expanded TCR counts and patch test score were linked, and their correlation was positive.

The CDR3 sequence is 10 residues long. Germline V gives CDR1 SGHKS, CDR2 YYEKEE (reference sequence). V was clipped by 5 bases and J by 6 bases, with 5 bases between them. Stated time point: patch test 2, 6 weeks after DPC sensitization. Sample treatment: therapeutic diphenylcyclopropenone sensitization with weekly scalp DPC. A single record per CDR3 protein comes from TCRdb applying MiXCR to the RACE reads. Here the sample spans about 80,000 distinct CDR3 sequences, roughly 12% being singletons. A word on this clonotype: Its antigen is unknown.

The clonotype comes from a man aged 18 to 29 with alopecia areata. Some clones in this sample may be carry-over from other donors' samples. The sequencing here drew on whole blood, taken in connection with sensitization to the hapten diphenylcyclopropenone (DPC). The chain carries TRBV5-5 and TRBJ1-1; D is unresolved. CDR3 sequence reads: CASRGAEAFF. For the CDR3, the DNA is TGTGCCAGCAGAGGAGCTGAAGCTTTCTTT.